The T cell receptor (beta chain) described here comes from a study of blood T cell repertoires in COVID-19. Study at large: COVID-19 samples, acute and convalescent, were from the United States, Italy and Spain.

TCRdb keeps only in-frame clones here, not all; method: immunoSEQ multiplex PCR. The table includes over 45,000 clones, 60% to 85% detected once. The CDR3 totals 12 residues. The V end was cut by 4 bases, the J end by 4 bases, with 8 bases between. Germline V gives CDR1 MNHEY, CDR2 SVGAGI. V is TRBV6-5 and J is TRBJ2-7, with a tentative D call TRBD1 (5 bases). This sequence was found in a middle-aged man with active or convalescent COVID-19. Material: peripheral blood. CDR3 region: CASSSGLYEQYF. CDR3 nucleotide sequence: TGTGCCAGCAGTTCAGGGTTATACGAGCAGTACTTC.